This record concerns one TCR beta chain sequence. Per the germline V gene, CDR1 is MNHEY and CDR2 is SVGAGI. The CDR3 has 11 residues. Trimming cost V 9 bases and J 3 bases, with 8 bases left between them. The data were obtained in a study of blood T cell repertoires in COVID-19. Assay: immunoSEQ multiplex PCR; the TCRdb copy retains only in-frame clones and omits some. This table has more than 110,000 clones, around nine tenths appearing once. V gene TRBV6-5 combines with J gene TRBJ1-2; D unresolved. This clonotype originated in a man aged 50-60 years with active or convalescent COVID-19. Sequencing used peripheral blood. The CDR3 DNA reads TGTGCCAGTACAGAACACTATGGCTACACCTTC. Its translation is CASTEHYGYTF.